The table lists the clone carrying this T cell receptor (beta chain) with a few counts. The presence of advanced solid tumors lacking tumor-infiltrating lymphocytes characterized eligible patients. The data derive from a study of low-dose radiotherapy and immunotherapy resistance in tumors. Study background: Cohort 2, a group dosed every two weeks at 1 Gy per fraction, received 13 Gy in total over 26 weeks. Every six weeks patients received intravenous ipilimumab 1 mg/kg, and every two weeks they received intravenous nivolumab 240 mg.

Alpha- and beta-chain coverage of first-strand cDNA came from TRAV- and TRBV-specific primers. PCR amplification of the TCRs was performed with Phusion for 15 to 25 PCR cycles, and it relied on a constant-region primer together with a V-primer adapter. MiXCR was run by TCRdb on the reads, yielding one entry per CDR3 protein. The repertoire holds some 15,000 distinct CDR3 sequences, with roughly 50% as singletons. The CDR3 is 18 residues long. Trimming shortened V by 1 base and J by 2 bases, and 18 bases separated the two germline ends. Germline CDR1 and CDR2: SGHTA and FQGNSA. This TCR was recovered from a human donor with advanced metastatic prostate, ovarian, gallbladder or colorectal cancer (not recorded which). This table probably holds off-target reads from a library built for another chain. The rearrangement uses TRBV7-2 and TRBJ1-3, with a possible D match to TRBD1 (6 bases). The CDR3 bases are TGTGCCAGCAGCTTAGTAGGGGGTTCGGGGACAACTGGAAACACCATATATTTT. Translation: CASSLVGGSGTTGNTIYF.